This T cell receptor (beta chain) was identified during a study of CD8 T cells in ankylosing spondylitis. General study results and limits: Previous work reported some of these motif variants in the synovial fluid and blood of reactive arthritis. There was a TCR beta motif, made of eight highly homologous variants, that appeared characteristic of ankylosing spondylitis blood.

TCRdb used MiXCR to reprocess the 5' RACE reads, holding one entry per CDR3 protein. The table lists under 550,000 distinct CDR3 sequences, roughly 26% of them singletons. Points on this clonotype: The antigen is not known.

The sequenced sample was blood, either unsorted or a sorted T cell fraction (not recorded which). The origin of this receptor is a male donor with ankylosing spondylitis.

The DNA of the CDR3 is TGTGCCAGCAGGAACCGGGACAGGGAAGGCGGGGAGCTGTTTTTT. Its translation: CASRNRDREGGELFF. The V call is TRBV6-1, the J call TRBJ2-2; 9 positions match TRBD1. This CDR3 comprises 15 residues. Trimming at V came to 6 bases and at J to 7 bases, leaving 9 bases not matched to a gene. Germline assignment: CDR1 MNHNS and CDR2 SASEGT.